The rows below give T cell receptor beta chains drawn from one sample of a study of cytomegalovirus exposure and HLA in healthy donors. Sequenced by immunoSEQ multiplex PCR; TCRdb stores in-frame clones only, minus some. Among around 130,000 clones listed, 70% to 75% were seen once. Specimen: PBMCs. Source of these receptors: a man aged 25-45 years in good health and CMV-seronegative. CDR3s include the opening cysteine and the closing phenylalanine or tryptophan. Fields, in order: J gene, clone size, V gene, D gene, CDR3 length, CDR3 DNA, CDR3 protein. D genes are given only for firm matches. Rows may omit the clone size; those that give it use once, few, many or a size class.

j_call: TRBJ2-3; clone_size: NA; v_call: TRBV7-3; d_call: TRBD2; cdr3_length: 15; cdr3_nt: TGTGCCAGCAGCCCGGGACTAGCGAGGGTCGATACGCAGTATTTT; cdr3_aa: CASSPGLARVDTQYF
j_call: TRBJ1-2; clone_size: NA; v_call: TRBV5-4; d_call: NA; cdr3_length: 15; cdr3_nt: TGTGCCAGCAGCTTGGGGGGACGGGGGAACTATGGCTACACCTTC; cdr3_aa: CASSLGGRGNYGYTF
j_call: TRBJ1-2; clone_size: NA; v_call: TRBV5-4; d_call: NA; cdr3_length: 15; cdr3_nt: TGTGCCAGCAGCCCTGGGGGGGTAACTAACTATGGCTACACCTTC; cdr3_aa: CASSPGGVTNYGYTF
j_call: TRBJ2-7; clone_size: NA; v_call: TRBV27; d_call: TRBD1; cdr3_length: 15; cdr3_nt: TGTGCCAGCAGTTCCCGGGACAGGGGTGTTTACGAGCAGTACTTC; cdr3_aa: CASSSRDRGVYEQYF
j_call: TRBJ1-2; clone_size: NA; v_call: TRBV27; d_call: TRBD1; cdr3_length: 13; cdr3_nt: TGTGCCAGCACAACAAGACAGGGGACTGGCTACACCTTC; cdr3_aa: CASTTRQGTGYTF
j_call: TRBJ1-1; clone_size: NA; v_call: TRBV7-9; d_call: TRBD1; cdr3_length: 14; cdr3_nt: TGTGCCAGCAGCTTGGGACAGGTGAACACTGAAGCTTTCTTT; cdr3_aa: CASSLGQVNTEAFF
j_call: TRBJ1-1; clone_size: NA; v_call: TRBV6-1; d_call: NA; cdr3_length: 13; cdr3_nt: TGTGCCAGCAGCCTAGCTTGGGACACTGAAGCTTTCTTT; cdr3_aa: CASSLAWDTEAFF
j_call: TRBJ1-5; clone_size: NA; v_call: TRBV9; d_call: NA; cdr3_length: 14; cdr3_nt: TGTGCCAGCAGCGTAGCGGCAGCGAATCAGCCCCAGCATTTT; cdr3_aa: CASSVAAANQPQHF
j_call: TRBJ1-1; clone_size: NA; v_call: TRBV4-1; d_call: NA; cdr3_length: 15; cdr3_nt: TGCGCCAGCAGGGAAGACCCCTACAGGCCCACTGAAGCTTTCTTT; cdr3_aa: CASREDPYRPTEAFF
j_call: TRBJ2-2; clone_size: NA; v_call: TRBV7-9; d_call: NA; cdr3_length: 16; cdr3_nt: TGTGCCAGCAGCCCCCCCGACAGGACGAACACCGGGGAGCTGTTTTTT; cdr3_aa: CASSPPDRTNTGELFF
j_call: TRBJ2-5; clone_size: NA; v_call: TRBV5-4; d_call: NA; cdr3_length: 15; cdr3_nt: TGTGCCAGCAGCTTGGACTCTAGGAGTGGGGAGACCCAGTACTTC; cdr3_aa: CASSLDSRSGETQYF
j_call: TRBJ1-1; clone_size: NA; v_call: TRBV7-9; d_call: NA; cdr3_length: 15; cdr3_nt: TGTGCCAGCAGCTTAAACACAGGTTTTCAGGCTGAAGCTTTCTTT; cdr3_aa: CASSLNTGFQAEAFF
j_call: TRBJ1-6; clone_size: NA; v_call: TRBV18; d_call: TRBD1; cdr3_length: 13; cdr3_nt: TGTGCCAGCTCGCGGGACAGAAATTCACCCCTCCACTTT; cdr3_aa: CASSRDRNSPLHF
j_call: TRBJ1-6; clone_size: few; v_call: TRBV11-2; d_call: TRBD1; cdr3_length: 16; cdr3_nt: TGTGCCAGCACGACCGGGACAGTCCAATATAATTCACCCCTCCACTTT; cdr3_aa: CASTTGTVQYNSPLHF
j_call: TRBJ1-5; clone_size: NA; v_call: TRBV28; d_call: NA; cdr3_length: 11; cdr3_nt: TGTGCCAGCAACTCTCGCCAGCCCCAGCATTTT; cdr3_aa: CASNSRQPQHF
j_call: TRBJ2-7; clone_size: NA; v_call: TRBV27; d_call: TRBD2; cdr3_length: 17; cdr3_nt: TGTGCCAGCAGTCCAGGGACTAGCGGGAGGGCGAACCACGAGCAGTACTTC; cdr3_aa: CASSPGTSGRANHEQYF
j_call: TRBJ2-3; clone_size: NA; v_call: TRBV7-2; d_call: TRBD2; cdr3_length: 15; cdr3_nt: TGTGCCAGCAGCTTAGCGGCGGGGGGAGCCTTAGCGCAGTATTTT; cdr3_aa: CASSLAAGGALAQYF